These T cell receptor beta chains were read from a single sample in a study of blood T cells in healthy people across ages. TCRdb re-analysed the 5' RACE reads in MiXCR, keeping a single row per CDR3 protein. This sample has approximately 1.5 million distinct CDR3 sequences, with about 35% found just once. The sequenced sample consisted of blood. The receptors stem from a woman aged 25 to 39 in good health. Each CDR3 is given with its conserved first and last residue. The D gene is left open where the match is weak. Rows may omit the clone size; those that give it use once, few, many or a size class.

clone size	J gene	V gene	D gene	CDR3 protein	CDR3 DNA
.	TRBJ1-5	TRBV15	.	CATSTWDWGQPQHF	TGTGCCACCAGCACCTGGGACTGGGGGCAGCCCCAGCATTTT
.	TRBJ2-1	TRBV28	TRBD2	CASSSPGRGAPPEQFF	TGTGCCAGCAGTTCCCCTGGGCGGGGGGCGCCTCCCGAGCAGTTCTTC
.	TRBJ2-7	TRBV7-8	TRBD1	CASSLEDRGHEQYF	TGTGCCAGCAGCTTAGAAGACAGGGGGCATGAGCAGTACTTC
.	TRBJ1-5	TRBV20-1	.	CSAGDLHSNQPQHF	TGCAGTGCTGGGGACCTTCATAGCAATCAGCCCCAGCATTTT
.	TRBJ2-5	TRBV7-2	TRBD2	CASTWSSGRALKTQYF	TGTGCCAGCACATGGTCTAGCGGGAGGGCCCTGAAGACCCAGTACTTC
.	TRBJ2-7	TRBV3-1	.	CASSQDVSTYEQYF	TGTGCCAGCAGCCAAGATGTCTCTACCTACGAGCAGTACTTC
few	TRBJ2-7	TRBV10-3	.	CAIKSEGGPGEQYF	TGTGCCATCAAGTCCGAGGGAGGCCCGGGAGAGCAGTACTTC
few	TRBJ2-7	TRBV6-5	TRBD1	CASSRSDRGGEQYF	TGTGCCAGCAGTCGCTCCGACAGGGGAGGCGAGCAGTACTTC
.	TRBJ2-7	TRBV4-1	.	CASSQVPSRYEQYF	TGCGCCAGCAGCCAAGTTCCTAGCAGATACGAGCAGTACTTC
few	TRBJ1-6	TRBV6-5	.	CASSYSDLSPLHF	TGTGCCAGCAGTTACTCGGACTTATCACCCCTCCACTTT
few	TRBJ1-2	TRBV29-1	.	CSVGGRPNGYTF	TGCAGCGTTGGGGGGCGGCCAAATGGCTACACCTTC
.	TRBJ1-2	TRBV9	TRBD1	CASTVGGADYGYTF	TGTGCCAGCACCGTAGGGGGCGCGGACTATGGCTACACCTTC
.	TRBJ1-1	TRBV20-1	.	CSAPAWGNTEAFF	TGCAGTGCTCCCGCTTGGGGGAACACTGAAGCTTTCTTT
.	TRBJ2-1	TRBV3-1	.	CASSSRSEANEQFF	TGTGCCAGCAGCTCAAGGTCAGAGGCCAATGAGCAGTTCTTC
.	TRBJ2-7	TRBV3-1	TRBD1	CASSYLTGAHEQYF	TGTGCCAGCAGCTACCTGACAGGGGCCCACGAGCAGTACTTC
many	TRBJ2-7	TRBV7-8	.	CASSFGFYEQYF	TGTGCCAGCAGCTTTGGGTTCTACGAGCAGTACTTC
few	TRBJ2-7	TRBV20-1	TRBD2	CSAEGLAGGSSYEQYF	TGCAGTGCTGAGGGACTAGCGGGAGGTAGTTCCTACGAGCAGTACTTC
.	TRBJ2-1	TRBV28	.	CASSFSPSTYNERFF	TGTGCCAGCAGTTTTTCGCCTTCTACCTACAATGAGCGGTTCTTC
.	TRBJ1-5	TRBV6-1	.	CASSEASLVLQPQHF	TGTGCCAGCAGTGAAGCGTCCCTGGTGCTTCAGCCCCAGCATTTT
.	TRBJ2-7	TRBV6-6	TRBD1	CASSSNTGQVYEQYF	TGTGCCAGCAGTAGCAACACGGGACAGGTCTACGAGCAGTACTTC
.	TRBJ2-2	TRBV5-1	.	CASSLWGNTGELFF	TGCGCCAGCAGCTTGTGGGGCAACACCGGGGAGCTGTTTTTT
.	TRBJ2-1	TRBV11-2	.	CASSPVRGHYNEQFF	TGTGCCAGCAGCCCCGTCCGGGGGCACTACAATGAGCAGTTCTTC
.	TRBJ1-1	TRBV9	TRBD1	CASSVGDRPLEAFF	TGTGCCAGCAGCGTAGGGGACAGACCACTTGAAGCTTTCTTT
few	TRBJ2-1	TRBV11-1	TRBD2	CASSLSPGLAGGYGYNEQFF	TGTGCCAGCAGCTTATCCCCTGGGCTAGCGGGAGGATATGGGTACAATGAGCAGTTCTTC
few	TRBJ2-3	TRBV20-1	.	CSARVRAGPQPSTDTQYF	TGCAGTGCTAGGGTTCGGGCGGGGCCACAACCCAGCACAGATACGCAGTATTTT
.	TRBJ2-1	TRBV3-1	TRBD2	CASSQMGGSSCNEQFF	TGTGCCAGCAGCCAGATGGGCGGGAGCTCCTGCAATGAGCAGTTCTTC
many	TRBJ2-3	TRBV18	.	CASSPLITDTQYF	TGCGCCAGCAGTCCTTTAATCACCGATACGCAGTATTTT
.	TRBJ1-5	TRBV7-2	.	CASSSAGRGLNQPQHF	TGTGCCAGCAGCTCTGCTGGCAGGGGACTTAATCAGCCCCAGCATTTT
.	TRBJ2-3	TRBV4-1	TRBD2	CASSQSPGASGRLDTQYF	TGCGCCAGCAGCCAATCCCCTGGCGCTAGCGGGAGGTTGGATACGCAGTATTTT
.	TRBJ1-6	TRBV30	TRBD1	CAWSVLGQYNSPLHF	TGTGCCTGGAGTGTACTGGGACAGTATAATTCACCCCTCCACTTT
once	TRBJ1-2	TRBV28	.	CASSPPKWGYGYTF	TGTGCCAGCAGTCCCCCGAAGTGGGGCTATGGCTACACCTTC
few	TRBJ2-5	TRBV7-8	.	CASSFPFQETQYF	TGTGCCAGCAGCTTTCCGTTTCAAGAGACCCAGTACTTC
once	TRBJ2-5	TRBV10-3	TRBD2	CAISRTSGRAREQYF	TGTGCCATCAGCCGGACTAGCGGGAGGGCTCGGGAGCAGTACTTC
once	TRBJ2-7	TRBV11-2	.	CASSLLRAGYEQYF	TGTGCCAGCAGCTTACTACGAGCCGGCTACGAGCAGTACTTC
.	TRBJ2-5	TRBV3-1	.	CASSIRGQRETQYF	TGTGCCAGCAGCATACGGGGTCAAAGGGAGACCCAGTACTTC
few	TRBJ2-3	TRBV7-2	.	CASSLLRWPDTQYF	TGTGCCAGCAGCTTACTGAGGTGGCCAGATACGCAGTATTTT
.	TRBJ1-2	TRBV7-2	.	CASSFSPPRQDTNYGYTF	TGTGCCAGCAGCTTCTCCCCCCCAAGACAGGATACTAACTATGGCTACACCTTC
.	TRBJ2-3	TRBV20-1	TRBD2	CSANPSGSTDTQYF	TGCAGTGCTAACCCTAGCGGGAGCACAGATACGCAGTATTTT
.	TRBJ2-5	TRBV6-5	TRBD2	CASSYSWTSGETQYF	TGTGCCAGCAGTTACTCCTGGACTAGCGGAGAGACCCAGTACTTC
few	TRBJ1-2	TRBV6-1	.	CASSEALGALRGYTF	TGTGCCAGCAGTGAAGCCTTAGGAGCTTTACGTGGCTACACCTTC
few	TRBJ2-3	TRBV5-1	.	CASSLAAAGLTDTQYF	TGCGCCAGCAGCTTGGCCGCGGCGGGGCTCACAGATACGCAGTATTTT
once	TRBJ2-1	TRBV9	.	CASSGRGTADSYNEQFF	TGTGCCAGCAGCGGAAGAGGGACGGCAGACTCCTACAATGAGCAGTTCTTC
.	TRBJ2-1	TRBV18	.	CASSPPQSEQFF	TGTGCCAGCTCACCACCACAGTCCGAGCAGTTCTTC
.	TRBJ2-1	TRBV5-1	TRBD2	CASNQGLAGGPAYNEQFF	TGCGCCAGCAACCAGGGACTAGCGGGAGGCCCAGCCTACAATGAGCAGTTCTTC
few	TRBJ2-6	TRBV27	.	CASSFVSVGSSGANVLTF	TGTGCCAGCAGTTTCGTCTCAGTCGGAAGCTCTGGGGCCAACGTCCTGACTTTC
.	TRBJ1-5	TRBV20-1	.	CSATVAGSNQPQHF	TGCAGTGCCACCGTTGCCGGCTCCAATCAGCCCCAGCATTTT
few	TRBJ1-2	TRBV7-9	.	CASSPQGVHGYTF	TGTGCCAGCAGCCCACAGGGAGTCCATGGCTACACCTTC
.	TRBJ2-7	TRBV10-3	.	CAIRGPSFEQYF	TGTGCCATCAGGGGACCATCCTTCGAGCAGTACTTC
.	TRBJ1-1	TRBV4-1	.	CASSRGHRDWNTEAFF	TGCGCCAGCAGCCGGGGGCACAGGGACTGGAACACTGAAGCTTTCTTT
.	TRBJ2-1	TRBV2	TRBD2	CASSGTSGRAAEQFF	TGTGCCAGCAGTGGGACTAGCGGGAGGGCAGCTGAGCAGTTCTTC
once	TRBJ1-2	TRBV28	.	CASEGHYGYTF	TGTGCCAGCGAGGGTCACTATGGCTACACCTTC
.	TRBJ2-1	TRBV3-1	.	CASNSVAGEQFF	TGTGCCAGCAACTCAGTGGCCGGTGAGCAGTTCTTC
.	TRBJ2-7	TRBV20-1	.	CSTRGSYEQYF	TGCAGCACAAGGGGCTCCTACGAGCAGTACTTC
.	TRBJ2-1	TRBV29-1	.	CSVEPLGLLSYDEQFF	TGCAGCGTTGAACCACTAGGCCTCCTCTCCTACGATGAGCAGTTCTTC
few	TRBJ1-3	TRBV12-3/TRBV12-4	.	CASSLAVSGNTIYF	TGTGCCAGCAGTTTAGCGGTCTCTGGAAACACCATATATTTT
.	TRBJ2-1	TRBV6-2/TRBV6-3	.	CASSYLGEQFF	TGTGCCAGCAGTTACCTGGGTGAGCAGTTCTTC
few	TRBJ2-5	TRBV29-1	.	CSSLAPESGAQYF	TGCAGCTCTCTCGCCCCAGAGTCGGGGGCCCAGTACTTC
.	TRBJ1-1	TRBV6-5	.	CASRGVEAFF	TGTGCCAGCAGGGGGGTTGAAGCTTTCTTT
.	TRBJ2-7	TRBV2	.	CASSAGHTYEQYF	TGTGCCAGCAGTGCAGGACATACCTACGAGCAGTACTTC
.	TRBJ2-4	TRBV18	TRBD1	CASSPLLGTGLEEQYF	TGTGCCAGCTCACCTCTCTTGGGGACAGGTCTGGAAGAGCAGTACTTC